Presented here are 9 T cell receptor beta chains from one specimen sequenced in a study of T cell responses to AZD1222 COVID-19 vaccine (dated by TCRdb to about 2021). The intended sense of this specimen's time point label: baseline before first vaccination. The library was generated by the immunoSEQ multiplex PCR assay. As stored in TCRdb, this immuneACCESS dataset retains in-frame rearrangements with V and J assigned. A fraction of the clones does not appear; measured against another copy, unresolved V genes explain less than half of the discrepancy, and the remainder lacks a known reason. For this sample the table gives approximately 150,000 clones, of which around 92% were detected only once. The leading ten clones occupy 0.9% of the sample. Sequencing was performed on peripheral blood, taken on day 0 of AZD1222 vaccination. All receptors come from an adult in good health.

This clone was detected once. The CDR3 region is CASSLPPGASGGETQYF. The CDR3 DNA sequence: TGTGCCAGCAGCCTCCCCCCCGGGGCTAGCGGGGGCGAGACCCAGTACTTC. The chain employs TRBV7-2 and TRBJ2-5; 10 positions agree with TRBD2. Germline values: CDR1 SGHTA, CDR2 FQGNSA. Trimming cost V 5 bases and J 5 bases; bases outside gene matches: 14. This CDR3 has 17 amino acids.

The V gene is TRBV2, the J gene TRBJ1-1; 9 nucleotides match TRBD1. The CDR3 is 14 residues long. CDR1 SNHLY and CDR2 FYNNEI come from the germline V gene. The V and J ends lost 7 bases and 5 bases, in that order; junction bases with no gene match: 8. The CDR3 DNA is TGTGCCAGCAACACCGACAGGGGGGGAACTGAAGCTTTCTTT. It codes for CASNTDRGGTEAFF.

The genes are TRBV4-1 and TRBJ2-3; tentative D call: TRBD1 (6 bases). V dropped 0 bases and J dropped 4 bases, with 14 bases sitting between them. CDR3 length equals 16 residues. Per the germline V gene, CDR1 is MGHRA and CDR2 is YSYEKL. The CDR3 region has the DNA TGCGCCAGCAGCCAAGAAACAGGGATCCTGGCAGATACGCAGTATTTT. Protein: CASSQETGILADTQYF.

The chain employs TRBV7-6 and TRBJ2-2; no firm D call. V was trimmed by 1 base and J by 3 bases, leaving 9 bases between them. CDR3 size: 15 residues. Germline values: CDR1 SGHVS, CDR2 FNYEAQ. This CDR3 is CASSLGGGYTGELFF. The CDR3 coding sequence is TGTGCCAGCAGCTTAGGTGGTGGATACACCGGGGAGCTGTTTTTT.

The chain carries TRBV28 and TRBJ1-5; no reliable D call. CDR1 and CDR2 from the germline V gene are MDHEN and SYDVKM. V was pared by 6 bases and J by 3 bases, with 9 bases between. CDR3 length equals 13 residues. The CDR3 DNA reads as TGTGCCAGCAGGAGGAGCGACAATCAGCCCCAGCATTTT. Encoded protein: CASRRSDNQPQHF.

The chain uses TRBV29-1 and TRBJ2-5, with 7 bases matching TRBD1. The CDR3 is 14 amino acids. The V segment lost 7 bases and the J segment 4 bases; nucleotides outside the gene matches: 12. Germline values: CDR1 SQVTM, CDR2 ANQGSEA. CDR3 region: CSGSRDSRGETQYF. CDR3 coding DNA: TGCAGCGGAAGCCGGGACAGCCGAGGAGAGACCCAGTACTTC.

This sequence joins TRBV30 and TRBJ1-6; possibly TRBD1 for D (5 bases). With 2 bases removed from V and 7 bases from J, the gap between germline ends came to 12 bases. This CDR3 spans 14 amino acids. Germline-derived CDR1 and CDR2 are GTSNPN and SVGIG (reference sequence). The CDR3, as DNA: TGTGCCTGGAGTAGCGGGTCAGGGAATTCACCCCTCCACTTT. Its protein product is CAWSSGSGNSPLHF.

This sequence joins TRBV18 and TRBJ1-2, with D possibly TRBD1 on 5 matching bases. The V end was cut by 2 bases, the J end by 6 bases, with 10 bases between. The CDR3 runs 13 residues. Germline loops: CDR1 KGHSH, CDR2 LQKENI. DNA of the CDR3: TGTGCCAGCTCACCAGGGGCAGATAATGGCTACACCTTC. Protein product: CASSPGADNGYTF.

The V and J genes are TRBV24-1 and TRBJ2-5, with 7 bases fitting TRBD1. Germline-derived CDR1 and CDR2 are KGHDR and SFDVKD. The CDR3 extends over 15 amino acids. The ends lost 6 bases at V and 4 bases at J; junction bases unmatched: 10. The CDR3 protein is CATSPVQGGPETQYF. The CDR3 region has the DNA TGTGCCACCAGTCCGGTTCAAGGGGGCCCAGAGACCCAGTACTTC.